The 18 T cell receptor beta chains below come from one sample, sequenced in a study of metastatic and nonmetastatic thyroid tumors. Not a single patient had been given any form of treatment at any point before undergoing thyroid surgery. TCRdb reanalyzed the PCR reads via MiXCR. The table records tens of thousands of clones, over 25% of them present only once. Sample: blood. Receptors originate from a male donor with papillary thyroid cancer or a benign thyroid nodule (not recorded which). Some clones in this sample may be carry-over from other donors' samples.

This clone was observed at least ten times. The chain employs TRBV6-2 or TRBV6-3 and TRBJ1-5, with 7 positions matching TRBD1. Germline V CDR1 and CDR2: MNHEY, SVGEGT. Losses at the gene ends were 6 bases for V and 2 bases for J; bases not matched to a gene: 4. The CDR3 covers 14 residues. CDR3 coding DNA: TGTGCCAGCAGCCGGGACAGCGGCAATCAGCCCCAGCATTTT. Amino acid sequence: CASSRDSGNQPQHF.

Ten or more counts support this clone. A much larger clonotype is one base distant, so this may be a read error. Other DNA sequences in the same sample also yield this CDR3. This chain joins TRBV6-1 and TRBJ2-7, with 8 bases identical to TRBD2. The length of the CDR3 is 14 residues. The V segment lost 7 bases and the J segment 2 bases; nucleotides outside the gene matches: 7. Germline CDR1 MNHNS, CDR2 SASEGT. The CDR3 spells CASKTSGGTYEQYF. The CDR3 DNA reads TGTGCCAGCAAGACCAGCGGGGGCACCTACGAGCAGTACTTC.

By share, this clone counts as medium-sized. Compared with germline, one end of the junction differs, possibly owing to a read error. This chain joins TRBV20-1 and TRBJ2-7; the D call may be TRBD1 or TRBD2 (5 bases each). This CDR3 contains 14 residues. Germline V lookup: CDR1 DFQATT, CDR2 SNEGSKA (reference sequence). The CDR3 DNA is TGCAGTGCCGGACGGGCCGAGGGGTCCTCCGAGCAGTACTTC. This translates into CSAGRAEGSSEQYF.

Turning to this clone: Here the CDR3 omits its conserved ending phenylalanine or tryptophan, so a read error is the likely source. The V and J genes are TRBV28 and TRBJ2-1, with D tentatively TRBD2 (5 bases). Germline assignment: CDR1 MDHEN and CDR2 SYDVKM. The CDR3 runs 15 residues. The CDR3 spells CACSSPGKYYNEQFV. The CDR3 region has the DNA TGTGCCTGCAGTTCTCCGGGAAAGTATTACAATGAGCAGTTCGTC.

This clone was seen at least ten times. This sequence joins TRBV18 and TRBJ1-1, with a tentative D call TRBD1 (6 bases). Trimming took off 6 bases at V and 1 base at J, with 9 bases between the two ends. CDR3 length: 13 residues. Germline CDR1 reads KGHSH; CDR2 reads LQKENI. CDR3 DNA: TGTGCCAGCTCGACAGGAACGAACACTGAAGCTTTCTTT. Translating it yields CASSTGTNTEAFF.

The V gene is TRBV5-1, the J gene TRBJ2-1; D might be TRBD1 (6 bases). Germline V gives CDR1 SGHRS, CDR2 YFSETQ. V was cut by 7 bases and J by 4 bases, with 18 bases left in between. CDR3 length: 15 amino acids. The CDR3 sequence: CASSRGWGQYNEQFF. CDR3 nucleotides: TGCGCCAGCTCGAGGGGGTGGGGCCAATACAATGAGCAGTTCTTC.

In the case of this clone: Sequence at one end of the junction differs from germline and may be a read error. The chain is built from TRBV6-2 or TRBV6-3 and TRBJ1-4; D is unresolved. CDR3 length: 14 residues. CDR1 MNHEY and CDR2 SVGEGT come from the germline V gene. The CDR3 DNA is TGTGCCATCAGTTACCGTGACACAAATGAAAAACTGTTTTTT. Translation gives CAISYRDTNEKLFF.

This clone was detected many times. V and J are TRBV7-2 and TRBJ2-5; unclear D gene. Trimming cost V 1 base and J 5 bases, with 8 bases left between them. The CDR3 is 13 amino acids. Per germline, CDR1 SGHTA and CDR2 FQGNSA. The CDR3 sequence: CASSLESRETQYF. In DNA, the CDR3 is TGTGCCAGCAGCTTAGAGAGTAGGGAGACCCAGTACTTC.

Worth noting for this clone: The same CDR3 is also encoded by other DNA sequences in this sample. The rearrangement joins TRBV4-3 to TRBJ2-7; the D gene is possibly TRBD2 (5 bases). V shed 0 bases and J shed 1 base, with 10 bases lying between them. Germline V gene sequence: CDR1 LGHNA, CDR2 YSLEER. CDR3 length: 15 amino acids. The CDR3, as DNA: TGCGCCAGCAGCCAAGAACTAGTCACATCCTACGAGCAGTACTTC. Protein sequence: CASSQELVTSYEQYF.

This clone is medium-sized in the sample. The J gene is TRBJ2-2, the V gene TRBV7-3; weak D call: TRBD2 (5 bases). The CDR3 length is 12 residues. The ends were cut back, 3 bases at V and 6 bases at J, with 5 bases in the middle. Germline CDR1 is SGHTA and CDR2 is FQGTGA. This chain's CDR3 is CASSFGAGELFF. The CDR3 DNA sequence: TGTGCCAGCAGCTTCGGGGCCGGGGAGCTGTTTTTT.

Notes on this clone: Possible read error: a much larger clone is one base away. The chain employs TRBV7-6 and TRBJ2-5; D remains unclear. The germline V gene encodes CDR1 SGHVS and CDR2 FNYEAQ. The CDR3 is 14 amino acids. V was trimmed by 10 bases and J by 2 bases, leaving 17 bases between them. CDR3 loop: CAIRGYSQQETQYF. The CDR3 nucleotides are TGTGCCATCCGCGGATACTCACAGCAAGAGACCCAGTACTTC. Full variable domain (remainder filled in from reference TRBV7-6 and TRBJ2-5): GAGVSQSPRYKVTKRGQDVALRCDPISGHVSLYWYRQALGQGPEFLTYFNYEAQQDKSGLPNDRFSAERPEGSISTLTIQRTEQRDSAMYRCAIRGYSQQETQYFGPGTRLLVL.

This clone was counted at least ten times. The rearrangement uses TRBV29-1 and TRBJ2-7; 11 bases agree with TRBD2. The junction had 4 bases not matched to a gene; V was cut back by 6 bases and J by 3 bases. The CDR3 covers 13 residues. Germline loops: CDR1 SQVTM, CDR2 ANQGSEA. The CDR3: CSVETSGSYEQYF. The CDR3 DNA reads as TGCAGCGTAGAAACTAGCGGGAGCTACGAGCAGTACTTC.

In its sample, this clone was seen once. The chain joins TRBV7-3 to TRBJ2-7; D is undetermined. Trimming removed 2 bases at V and 4 bases at J, with 9 bases between. The germline V gene has CDR1 SGHTA and CDR2 FQGTGA. The CDR3 covers 13 residues. The chain's CDR3 is CASSLGLGYEQYF. The DNA for the CDR3 is TGTGCCAGCAGCTTAGGTCTAGGGTACGAGCAGTACTTC.

The sample holds many counts of this clone. A much larger clone lies one base from this, so it may be a read error. Other DNA sequences from this sample encode an identical CDR3 as well. The chain employs TRBV28 and TRBJ2-2; possibly TRBD2 for D (5 bases). This CDR3 has 14 amino acids. Germline V gene sequence: CDR1 MDHEN, CDR2 SYDVKM. CDR3 sequence: CASMLGSVTGELFF. The CDR3 DNA reads TGTGCCAGCATGCTGGGGAGCGTCACCGGGGAGCTGTTTTTC.

In its sample, this clone was seen many times. The V call is TRBV7-9, the J call TRBJ2-7, with D possibly being TRBD1 or TRBD2 (5 bases each). This CDR3 comprises 12 residues. Trimming shortened V by 4 bases and J by 5 bases, and 9 bases separated the two germline ends. Per germline, CDR1 SEHNR and CDR2 FQNEAQ (reference sequence). In DNA form, the CDR3 reads TGTGCCAGCAGCTCCGGGACGGACGAGCAGTACTTC. Translating gives CASSSGTDEQYF.

This chain links TRBV20-1 with TRBJ2-7; D is tentatively TRBD1 or TRBD2 (6 bases each). V lost 6 bases and J 4 bases, leaving 16 bases between the germline ends. Germline loops: CDR1 DFQATT, CDR2 SNEGSKA (reference sequence). This CDR3 region has 13 residues. In nucleotides, the CDR3 is TGCAGTGCCGAACGTCGGGGGCAATACGAGCAGTACTTC. Translating it yields CSAERRGQYEQYF.

The V call is TRBV28, the J call TRBJ2-7, with D maybe TRBD2 (6 bases). The CDR3 is 13 amino acids. Germline CDR1 MDHEN, CDR2 SYDVKM. V gave up 7 bases and J gave up 7 bases, with 17 bases separating them. CDR3 residues: CASILSGDLEQYF. The CDR3 coding sequence is TGTGCCAGCATTCTATCCGGGGACTTAGAGCAGTACTTC.

This clone came up a few times. For the CDR3, the DNA is TGTGCCAGCAGTTACTCGGAGTGGGCTGAAGCTTTCTTT. It specifies CASSYSEWAEAFF. The chain couples TRBV6-2 or TRBV6-3 to TRBJ1-1, with D unresolved. V was trimmed by 0 bases and J by 6 bases, leaving 8 bases between them. Germline CDR1 is MNHEY and CDR2 is SVGEGT. CDR3 size: 13 residues.